The 16 T cell receptor beta chains below come from one sample, sequenced in a study of Tregs in tolerant kidney transplant recipients. Here immunoSEQ multiplex PCR was the method, and the copy in TCRdb shows in-frame clones only, minus some. The sample consists of around 98,000 clones, approximately 93% of them appearing once. Sequenced here: CD4+ T cells from blood, sampled before the transplant. The receptors derive from a human donor who received a combined kidney and bone marrow transplant.

The chain has TRBV4-3 and TRBJ2-1; tentative D call: TRBD2 (6 bases). Between the trimmed V and J ends, which lost 1 base and 0 bases, there was a span of 10 bases. Per germline, CDR1 LGHNA and CDR2 YSLEER. The CDR3 has 16 amino acids. The CDR3 DNA reads TGCGCCAGCAGCCAAGGGTCCGGGAGCTCCTACAATGAGCAGTTCTTC. Translating it yields CASSQGSGSSYNEQFF.

The J gene is TRBJ2-1, the V gene TRBV19; 9 nucleotides line up with TRBD2. Per the germline V gene, CDR1 is LNHDA and CDR2 is SQIVND (reference sequence). The CDR3 totals 16 residues. Unmatched junction bases numbered 12, after V lost 4 bases and J lost 8 bases. The CDR3: CASSTPGGRAGYEQFF. CDR3 nucleotides: TGTGCCAGTAGTACCCCAGGCGGGAGGGCCGGATATGAGCAGTTCTTC.

The chain links TRBV29-1 to TRBJ1-4; perhaps TRBD1 as D (5 bases). CDR1 and CDR2 from the germline V gene are SQVTM and ANQGSEA. The length of the CDR3 is 13 residues. V lost 6 bases, J lost 8 bases, and 16 bases lay in between. The chain's CDR3 is CSVTGPGGEKLFF. The DNA for the CDR3 is TGCAGCGTAACGGGCCCGGGGGGAGAAAAACTGTTTTTT.

The V gene is TRBV5-4, the J gene TRBJ2-1; 9 bases are shared with TRBD1. J lost 9 bases, V lost 5 bases, and 6 bases had no gene match. This CDR3 is 13 amino acids long. Germline V gene data show CDR1 as SGHNT and CDR2 as YYREEE (reference sequence). The CDR3 sequence: CASSRDRDSEQFF. The CDR3 DNA is TGTGCCAGCAGTCGGGACAGGGACTCTGAGCAGTTCTTC.

This sequence joins TRBV7-9 and TRBJ1-2, with 9 bases that match TRBD1. The CDR3 runs to 16 residues. V trimming: 5 bases; J trimming: 3 bases; junction bases outside the gene matches: 10. The germline gives CDR1 SEHNR, CDR2 FQNEAQ (reference sequence). In DNA form, the CDR3 reads TGTGCCAGCAGCCGGATGATGGGACAGGGTGACTATGGCTACACCTTC. Protein: CASSRMMGQGDYGYTF.

A few counts support this clone. The rearrangement uses TRBV19 and TRBJ2-7; D may be TRBD2 (6 bases). The germline V and J ends were trimmed by 5 bases and 3 bases, with 14 bases remaining between them. Germline V gene lookup returns CDR1 LNHDA and CDR2 SQIVND (reference sequence). The CDR3 extends over 14 amino acids. CDR3 nucleotides: TGTGCCAGTAGTCGATCCGGGACTTTCTACGAGCAGTACTTC. This sequence encodes CASSRSGTFYEQYF.

V usage is TRBV5-1 and J usage is TRBJ2-3, with D tentatively TRBD1 (5 bases). This CDR3 comprises 14 residues. Germline CDR1 reads SGHRS; CDR2 reads YFSETQ. V shed 4 bases and J shed 1 base, with 10 bases lying between them. DNA of the CDR3: TGCGCCAGCAGCCCCCAAGGGGGCACAGATACGCAGTATTTT. Amino acids: CASSPQGGTDTQYF. Complete variable domain (other parts from reference TRBV5-1 and TRBJ2-3): KAGVTQTPRYLIKTRGQQVTLSCSPISGHRSVSWYQQTPGQGLQFLFEYFSETQRNKGNFPGRFSGRQFSNSRSEMNVSTLELGDSALYLCASSPQGGTDTQYFGPGTRLTVL.

V and J are TRBV5-1 and TRBJ1-1; D is unclear. Germline CDR1 is SGHRS and CDR2 is YFSETQ. The CDR3 has 15 amino acids. V lost 0 bases, J lost 0 bases, and 9 bases lay in between. CDR3 protein: CASSLGSHMNTEAFF. The CDR3 coding sequence is TGCGCCAGCAGCTTGGGGAGTCACATGAACACTGAAGCTTTCTTT.

The CDR3 bases are TGTGCCAGCAGCGTACAAGAGACCCAGTACTTC. It translates to CASSVQETQYF. V gene TRBV21-1 combines with J gene TRBJ2-5; the table's D call TRBD2 went unverified against the DNA. TRBV21-1 is recorded as a pseudogene. The CDR3 contains 11 residues.

The V and J genes are TRBV5-1 and TRBJ1-5, with 8 bases lining up with TRBD1. V gave up 5 bases and J gave up 6 bases; unmatched junction bases: 7. This CDR3 has 14 residues. Germline CDR1 reads SGHRS; CDR2 reads YFSETQ. The CDR3 here is CASSNGQGGQPQHF. In DNA, the CDR3 is TGCGCCAGCAGTAACGGACAGGGAGGTCAGCCCCAGCATTTT.

For this clone: Other DNA sequences of this sample code for an identical CDR3. The chain employs TRBV7-2 and TRBJ1-6, with D perhaps TRBD1 (5 bases). The CDR3 loop spans 16 amino acids. Trimming removed 1 base at V and 10 bases at J, with 17 bases between. Germline V CDR1 and CDR2: SGHTA, FQGNSA. CDR3 sequence (DNA): TGTGCCAGCAGCTTAGAGGTTTTGGGGGGGGAATCACCCCTCCACTTT. Encoded protein: CASSLEVLGGESPLHF.

The chain joins TRBV5-6 to TRBJ2-3; D is perhaps TRBD1 (6 bases). This CDR3 region has 16 residues. Germline V lookup: CDR1 SGHDT, CDR2 YYEEEE. Trimming pared 0 bases from V and 0 bases from J, leaving 11 bases between. The CDR3 coding sequence is TGTGCCAGCAGCTTGGGACAGGTCTTTAGCACAGATACGCAGTATTTT. This sequence encodes CASSLGQVFSTDTQYF.

The V call is TRBV9, the J call TRBJ2-1; maybe TRBD1 (6 bases). The CDR3 extends over 15 amino acids. Trimming pared 0 bases from V and 4 bases from J, leaving 11 bases between. Germline V gene data show CDR1 as SGDLS and CDR2 as YYNGEE. The CDR3 protein is CASSVVSGQYNEQFF. The CDR3 DNA follows: TGTGCCAGCAGCGTAGTTTCAGGACAGTACAATGAGCAGTTCTTC.

The V and J genes are TRBV19 and TRBJ1-2; 7 bases align to TRBD1. This CDR3 has 14 residues. V dropped 5 bases and J dropped 4; count of bases not matched to a gene: 7. CDR1 LNHDA and CDR2 SQIVND come from the germline V gene (reference sequence). CDR3 bases: TGTGCCAGTAGTCCCAGGGGGGAAATCTATGGCTACACCTTC. Its translation: CASSPRGEIYGYTF. Full variable domain (outside the CDR3, taken from reference TRBV19 and TRBJ1-2): DGGITQSPKYLFRKEGQNVTLSCEQNLNHDAMYWYRQDPGQGLRLIYYSQIVNDFQKGDIAEGYSVSREKKESFPLTVTSAQKNPTAFYLCASSPRGEIYGYTFGSGTRLTVV.

The chain combines TRBV6-1 with TRBJ2-1, with 10 nucleotides matching TRBD2. Looked up from germline, CDR1 is MNHNS and CDR2 is SASEGT. With V trimmed by 4 bases and J by 4 bases, 7 bases remained unmatched. This CDR3 contains 16 residues. For the CDR3, the DNA is TGTGCCAGCAGTGGTAGCGGGGGGCACCTTTACAATGAGCAGTTCTTC. Amino acids: CASSGSGGHLYNEQFF.

The chain combines TRBV29-1 with TRBJ1-5; D call uncertain. This CDR3 is 12 amino acids long. Germline loops: CDR1 SQVTM, CDR2 ANQGSEA. V shed 4 bases and J shed 5 bases, with 9 bases lying between them. This chain's CDR3 is CSVGAGDQPQHF. In DNA form, the CDR3 reads TGCAGCGTTGGGGCCGGGGATCAGCCCCAGCATTTT.